This TCR beta chain was profiled in a study of cytomegalovirus exposure and HLA in healthy donors. Amplification used 60 Vbeta primers and 13 Jbeta primers. The protocol was immunoSEQ multiplex PCR, while the TCRdb copy is restricted to in-frame clones and leaves out a portion. The sample carries about 130,000 clones, around 81% recorded once. Germline lookup yields CDR1 ENHRY and CDR2 SYGVKD. The CDR3 consists of 14 residues. V was pared by 3 bases and J by 4 bases, with 12 bases between. General study results and limits: Presence/absence analyses rested on an assumption that sequencing depth was roughly uniform across donors. Most subjects' HLA-A and HLA-B alleles were reportedly predicted from TCR beta sequences.

In the case of this clone: Its antigen is undetermined.

This chain connects TRBV10-3 to TRBJ1-1; no clear D gene. The source of this sequence is a man between 18 and 29 years old in good health and CMV-seronegative. The sample was PBMCs. DNA of the CDR3: TGTGCCATCAGTGAAGCACCCATGAGCACTGAAGCTTTCTTT. Its protein product is CAISEAPMSTEAFF.